The T cell receptor beta chain under discussion was sequenced for a study of blood T cell repertoires in COVID-19. Authors' processing steps: Amplification from reference gene primers served as the basis for estimated nucleated cell counts. Data came from immunoSEQ multiplex PCR; TCRdb stores just in-frame clones and leaves some out. Clonal size and the V and J genes are those of that table, whereas D and trimming came from the DNA. Of more than 120,000 clones detected, around 87% appear once; the ten largest clones hold roughly 8%. CDR3 size: 18 residues. J lost 5 bases, V lost 1 base, and 5 bases had no gene match. In germline, CDR1 is LGHDT, CDR2 YNNKEL (reference sequence).

The origin of this receptor is a woman in her 50s with active or convalescent COVID-19. Sequences were obtained from peripheral blood. The chain uses TRBV3-1 (or the pseudogene TRBV3-2) and TRBJ2-1, with 16 bases identical to TRBD2. This chain's CDR3 is CASSQGGTSGRADNEQFF. The CDR3, as DNA: TGTGCCAGCAGCCAAGGGGGGACTAGCGGGAGGGCCGACAATGAGCAGTTCTTC.